The 19 T cell receptor beta chains below were found in one sample sequenced in a study of cytotoxic CD8 clonotypes in ibrutinib-treated CLL. Clones were sequenced by immunoSEQ multiplex PCR, and TCRdb holds only the in-frame ones, with some missing. Among about 250,000 clones, around three quarters were seen once, and the ten largest hold 15%. The sequencing used PBMCs, collected after 24 months of ibrutinib treatment. The receptors derive from a human donor with chronic lymphocytic leukemia.

This clone appeared a few times. CDR3 nucleotide sequence: TGTGCCAGCAGTTTAGAAGGGGTCGGGGCCAACGTCCTGACTTTC. Translating gives CASSLEGVGANVLTF. The chain employs TRBV27 and TRBJ2-6, with D possibly TRBD1 on 5 matching bases. There are 15 residues in the CDR3. Trimming took 2 bases from V and 4 from J, leaving 9 bases between them. Germline V lookup: CDR1 MNHEY, CDR2 SMNVEV (reference sequence).

V usage is TRBV4-2 and J usage is TRBJ2-1, with D perhaps TRBD2 (6 bases). The CDR3 length is 13 residues. V lost 3 bases to trimming and J lost 12 bases, with 15 bases between them. Germline CDR1 and CDR2: LGHNA and YNFKEQ. The CDR3 nucleotides are TGTGCCAGCAGCCAGACCCCCGGGGGTCGGCAGTTCTTC. Amino acid sequence: CASSQTPGGRQFF.

The chain links TRBV11-3 to TRBJ2-7; D is undetermined. The CDR3 spans 13 residues. V lost 4 bases to trimming and J lost 4 bases, with 11 bases between them. Per the germline V gene, CDR1 is SGHNT and CDR2 is YENEEA. In DNA, the CDR3 is TGTGCCAGCAGCTCGTCTCGCGGTTACGAGCAGTACTTC. Translating gives CASSSSRGYEQYF.

This clone was observed a handful of times. This chain links TRBV19 with TRBJ1-1; 8 positions agree with TRBD1. V shed 5 bases, J shed 1 base, and the junction held 6 bases outside the gene matches. From germline, CDR1 is LNHDA and CDR2 SQIVND (reference sequence). CDR3 length: 15 amino acids. CDR3: CASSHQGATNTEAFF. CDR3 nucleotides: TGTGCCAGTAGTCACCAGGGGGCAACGAACACTGAAGCTTTCTTT.

The gene calls are TRBV28 and TRBJ2-7; perhaps TRBD2 as D (6 bases). This CDR3 spans 14 amino acids. Germline V gene data show CDR1 as MDHEN and CDR2 as SYDVKM. Trimming cost V 4 bases and J 7 bases, with 17 bases left between them. The CDR3 DNA follows: TGTGCCAGCAGTTGGTCTGGAGGGGCTTCGGAGCAGTACTTC. Translating it yields CASSWSGGASEQYF.

In its sample, this clone was seen a few times. The chain couples TRBV25-1 to TRBJ2-1; TRBD1 is a possible D gene (6 bases). The V gene's germline CDR1 is MGHDK and CDR2 SYGVNS. CDR3 size: 14 residues. V was shortened by 5 bases and J by 7 bases, with 15 bases between the two germline ends. The CDR3 nucleotides are TGTGCCAGCAGTACAATGCAGGGGCGGAATGAGCAGTTCTTC. Translation: CASSTMQGRNEQFF.

This clone was counted between two and nine times. The chain employs TRBV9 and TRBJ2-7; tentative D call: TRBD1 (5 bases). CDR1 and CDR2 from the germline V gene are SGDLS and YYNGEE. The CDR3 spans 13 residues. The ends were cut back, 0 bases at V and 2 bases at J, with 6 bases in the middle. The CDR3 DNA follows: TGTGCCAGCAGCGTAGGGACAACCTACGAGCAGTACTTC. Translation gives CASSVGTTYEQYF.

The chain has TRBV27 and TRBJ2-7; TRBD1 aligns across 7 bases. From germline, CDR1 is MNHEY and CDR2 SMNVEV (reference sequence). J was trimmed by 4 bases and V by 2 bases; bases with no gene match: 5. CDR3 length: 14 residues. The chain's CDR3 is CASSLDRVTYEQYF. In DNA, the CDR3 is TGTGCCAGCAGTTTAGACAGGGTCACATACGAGCAGTACTTC.

The chain is built from TRBV6-5 and TRBJ1-2; the D is unclear. The germline V gene has CDR1 MNHEY and CDR2 SVGAGI. V lost 0 bases to trimming and J lost 3 bases, with 11 bases between them. This CDR3 region has 15 residues. The DNA of the CDR3 is TGTGCCAGCAGTTACTCTAGCGGCGGGTACTATGGCTACACCTTC. As protein: CASSYSSGGYYGYTF.

The J gene is TRBJ2-3, the V gene TRBV7-6; D is uncertain. With 1 base removed from V and 1 base from J, the gap between germline ends came to 6 bases. The germline CDR1 and CDR2 sequences are SGHVS and FNYEAQ. There are 14 residues in the CDR3. The CDR3 DNA reads as TGTGCCAGCAGCTTAGAATATGGCACAGATACGCAGTATTTT. Its translation is CASSLEYGTDTQYF.

The chain recombines TRBV28 with TRBJ2-7; 7 bases match TRBD1. This CDR3 comprises 15 residues. Trimming cost V 10 bases and J 5 bases; bases outside gene matches: 17. Germline CDR1 is MDHEN and CDR2 is SYDVKM. The CDR3 DNA follows: TGTGCCATAAGGGGACCTCGGACAGGCCACGACGAGCAGTACTTC. Amino acid sequence: CAIRGPRTGHDEQYF.

The chain is built from TRBV27 and TRBJ2-1; 11 nucleotides line up with TRBD1. CDR3 length: 16 amino acids. Germline V lookup: CDR1 MNHEY, CDR2 SMNVEV (reference sequence). V lost 3 bases to trimming and J lost 3 bases; unmatched junction nucleotides: 4. CDR3 DNA: TGTGCCAGCAGTTTGCTAGGGACAGGGGGCTACAATGAGCAGTTCTTC. Amino acid sequence: CASSLLGTGGYNEQFF.

This clone was counted only a few times. The rearrangement joins TRBV2 to TRBJ1-2; maybe TRBD1 (5 bases). V lost 6 bases and J lost 8, with 10 bases in between. In germline, CDR1 is SNHLY, CDR2 FYNNEI. The CDR3 consists of 11 residues. The CDR3 DNA reads as TGTGCCAGCAGAGGGGCCGGGGGCTACACCTTC. This encodes CASRGAGGYTF. The full variable domain, its missing parts supplied by reference TRBV2 and TRBJ1-2, is EPEVTQTPSHQVTQMGQEVILRCVPISNHLYFYWYRQILGQKVEFLVSFYNNEISEKSEIFDDQFSVERPDGSNFTLKIRSTKLEDSAMYFCASRGAGGYTFGSGTRLTVV.

V usage is TRBV5-4 and J usage is TRBJ2-1; D ambiguous. The CDR3 loop spans 15 amino acids. Germline V gene lookup returns CDR1 SGHNT and CDR2 YYREEE (reference sequence). V lost 0 bases and J lost 1, with 8 bases in between. The CDR3 loop reads CASSLGTASYNEQFF. CDR3 DNA: TGTGCCAGCAGCTTGGGGACGGCTTCCTACAATGAGCAGTTCTTC. The variable domain in full, with the rest retrieved from reference TRBV5-4 and TRBJ2-1, is ETGVTQSPTHLIKTRGQQVTLRCSSQSGHNTVSWYQQALGQGPQFIFQYYREEENGRGNFPPRFSGLQFPNYSSELNVNALELDDSALYLCASSLGTASYNEQFFGPGTRLTVL.

CDR3 nucleotides: TGTGCCAGCAGCACCAGCTACGAGCAGTACTTC. Translation gives CASSTSYEQYF. V and J are TRBV5-6 and TRBJ2-7; unclear D gene. V lost 4 bases and J lost 3, with 5 bases in between. The CDR3 is made up of 11 amino acids. Germline loops: CDR1 SGHDT, CDR2 YYEEEE.

The CDR3 here is CATLSWALEAFF. The CDR3 DNA is TGTGCCACACTCTCCTGGGCCCTTGAAGCTTTCTTT. V usage is TRBV27 and J usage is TRBJ1-1, with no clear D. The CDR3 runs 12 residues. Trimming left V 10 bases short and J 7 bases short, with 16 bases between. Germline CDR1 is MNHEY and CDR2 is SMNVEV (reference sequence).

The gene calls are TRBV9 and TRBJ2-7, with 9 bases matching TRBD2. This CDR3 has 14 residues. Germline V gene data show CDR1 as SGDLS and CDR2 as YYNGEE. After removal of 0 bases from V and 6 bases from J, the junction contained 4 bases not matched to a gene. CDR3 nucleotides: TGTGCCAGCAGCGTAGAGTTGCGGGAGGGCGAGCAGTACTTC. As protein: CASSVELREGEQYF.

V gene TRBV11-3 combines with J gene TRBJ2-7, with 9 bases lining up with TRBD2. CDR1 and CDR2 from the germline V gene are SGHNT and YENEEA. V was pared by 5 bases and J by 1 base, with 12 bases of the junction left unmatched. The CDR3 contains 17 residues. The CDR3: CASSPGGSGSRSYEQYF. The CDR3 DNA reads as TGTGCCAGCAGCCCGGGTGGTAGCGGGAGTAGGTCCTACGAGCAGTACTTC.

V is TRBV11-2 and J is TRBJ2-5; 10 nucleotides agree with TRBD2. Germline V gives CDR1 SGHAT, CDR2 FQNNGV. V dropped 5 bases and J dropped 1; count of bases not matched to a gene: 7. The CDR3 extends over 16 amino acids. DNA of the CDR3: TGTGCCAGCAGCGTGACTAGCGGGTCGGCCCAAGAGACCCAGTACTTC. Amino acid sequence: CASSVTSGSAQETQYF. Drawing the rest from reference TRBV11-2 and TRBJ2-5, the complete variable domain is EAGVAQSPRYKIIEKRQSVAFWCNPISGHATLYWYQQILGQGPKLLIQFQNNGVVDDSQLPKDRFSAERLKGVDSTLKIQPAKLEDSAVYLCASSVTSGSAQETQYFGPGTRLLVL.